This T cell receptor (beta chain) was retrieved from a study of blood T cell repertoires in COVID-19. Turning to the study itself: Sites across the United States, Italy and Spain contributed samples from acute and convalescent COVID-19. T cells, B-cell-depleted T cells, or PBMCs provided the cDNA or gDNA that served as material.

Per the study methods: Estimates of nucleated cell counts were drawn from the amplification of reference gene primers. TCRdb keeps only in-frame clones here, not all; method: immunoSEQ multiplex PCR. V and J calls and clone size come straight from that table; D and trimming were deduced from the DNA. The repertoire holds under 450,000 clones, with approximately 80% as singletons. Deletions cut 0 bases from V and 4 bases from J, with 13 bases between. The germline V gene has CDR1 MGHRA and CDR2 YSYEKL. The CDR3 contains 15 residues. Sequenced material: peripheral blood. The chain couples TRBV4-1 to TRBJ2-7; TRBD2 is a possible D gene (6 bases). This TCR derives from a human donor with acute or convalescent COVID-19. The donor label of this sample is uncertain. As DNA, the CDR3 is TGCGCCAGCAGCCAAGATCAGGCGGGATATTACGAGCAGTACTTC. This translates into CASSQDQAGYYEQYF.